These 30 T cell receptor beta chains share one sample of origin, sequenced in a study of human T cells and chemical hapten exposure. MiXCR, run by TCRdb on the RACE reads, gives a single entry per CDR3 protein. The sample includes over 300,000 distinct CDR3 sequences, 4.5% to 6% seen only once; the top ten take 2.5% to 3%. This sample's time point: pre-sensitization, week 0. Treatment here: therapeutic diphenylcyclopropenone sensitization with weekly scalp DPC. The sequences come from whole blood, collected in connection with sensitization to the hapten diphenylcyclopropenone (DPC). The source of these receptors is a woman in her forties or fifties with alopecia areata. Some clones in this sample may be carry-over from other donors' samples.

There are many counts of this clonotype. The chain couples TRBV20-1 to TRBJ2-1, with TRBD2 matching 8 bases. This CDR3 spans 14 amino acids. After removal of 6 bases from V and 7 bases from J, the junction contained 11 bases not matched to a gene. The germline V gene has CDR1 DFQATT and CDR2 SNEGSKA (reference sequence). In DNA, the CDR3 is TGCAGTGCCCGAGCGGGAGTACCCCAAAATGAGCAGTTCTTC. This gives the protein CSARAGVPQNEQFF.

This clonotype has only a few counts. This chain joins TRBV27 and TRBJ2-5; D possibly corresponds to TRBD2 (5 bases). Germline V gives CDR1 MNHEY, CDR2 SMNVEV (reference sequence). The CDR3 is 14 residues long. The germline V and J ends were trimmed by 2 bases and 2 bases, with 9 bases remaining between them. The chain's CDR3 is CASSLTGRQETQYF. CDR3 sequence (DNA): TGTGCCAGCAGTTTAACGGGGAGACAAGAGACCCAGTACTTC.

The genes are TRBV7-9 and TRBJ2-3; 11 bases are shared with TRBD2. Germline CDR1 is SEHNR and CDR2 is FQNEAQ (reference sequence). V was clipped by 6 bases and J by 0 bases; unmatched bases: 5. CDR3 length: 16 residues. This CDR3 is CASSSGRALSTDTQYF. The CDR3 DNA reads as TGTGCCAGCAGTAGCGGGAGGGCCCTCAGCACAGATACGCAGTATTTT. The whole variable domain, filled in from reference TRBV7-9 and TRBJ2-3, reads DTGVSQNPRHKITKRGQNVTFRCDPISEHNRLYWYRQTLGQGPEFLTYFQNEAQLEKSRLLSDRFSAERPKGSFSTLEIQRTEQGDSAMYLCASSSGRALSTDTQYFGPGTRLTVL.

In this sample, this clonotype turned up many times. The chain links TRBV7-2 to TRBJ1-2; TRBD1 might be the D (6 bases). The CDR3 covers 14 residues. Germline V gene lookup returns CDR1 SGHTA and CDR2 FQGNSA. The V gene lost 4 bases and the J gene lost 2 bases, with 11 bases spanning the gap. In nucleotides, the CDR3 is TGTGCCAGCAGCTCCCGGACAGCAAACTATGGCTACACCTTC. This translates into CASSSRTANYGYTF. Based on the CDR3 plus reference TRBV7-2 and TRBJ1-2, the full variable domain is GAGVSQSPSNKVTEKGKDVELRCDPISGHTALYWYRQSLGQGLEFLIYFQGNSAPDKSGLPSDRFSAERTGGSVSTLTIQRTQQEDSAVYLCASSSRTANYGYTFGSGTRLTVV.

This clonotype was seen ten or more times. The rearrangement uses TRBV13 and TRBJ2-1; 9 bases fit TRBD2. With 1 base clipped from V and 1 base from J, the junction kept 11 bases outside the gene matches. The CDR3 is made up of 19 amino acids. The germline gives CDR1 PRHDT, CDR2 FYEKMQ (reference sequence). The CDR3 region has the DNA TGTGCCAGCAGCTTAGAGAATGATCTAGCGGGATCGTCCTACAATGAGCAGTTCTTC. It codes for CASSLENDLAGSSYNEQFF.

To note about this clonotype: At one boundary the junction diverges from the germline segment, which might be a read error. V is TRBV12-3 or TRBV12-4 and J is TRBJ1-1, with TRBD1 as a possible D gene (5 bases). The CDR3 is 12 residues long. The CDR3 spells CASSLWGTEALF. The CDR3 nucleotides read TGTGCCAGCAGTTTATGGGGGACTGAAGCTCTCTTT.

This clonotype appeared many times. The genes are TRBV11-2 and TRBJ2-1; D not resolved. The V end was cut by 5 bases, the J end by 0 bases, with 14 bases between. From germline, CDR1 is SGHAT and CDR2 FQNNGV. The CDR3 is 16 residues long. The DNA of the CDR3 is TGTGCCAGCAGCCTACGCTCCCATAGCTCCTACAATGAGCAGTTCTTC. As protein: CASSLRSHSSYNEQFF.

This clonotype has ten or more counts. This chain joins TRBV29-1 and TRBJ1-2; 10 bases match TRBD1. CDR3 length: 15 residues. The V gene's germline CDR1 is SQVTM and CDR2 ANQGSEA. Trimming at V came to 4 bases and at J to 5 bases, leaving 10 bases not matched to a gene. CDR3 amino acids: CSVGEGGTGEYGYTF. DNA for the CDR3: TGCAGCGTTGGGGAAGGAGGGACAGGGGAGTATGGCTACACCTTC.

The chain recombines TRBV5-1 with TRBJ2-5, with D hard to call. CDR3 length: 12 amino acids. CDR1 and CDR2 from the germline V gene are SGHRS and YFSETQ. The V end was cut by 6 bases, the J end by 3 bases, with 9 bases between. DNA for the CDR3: TGCGCCAGCACCATTGACGAAGAGACCCAGTACTTC. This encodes CASTIDEETQYF.

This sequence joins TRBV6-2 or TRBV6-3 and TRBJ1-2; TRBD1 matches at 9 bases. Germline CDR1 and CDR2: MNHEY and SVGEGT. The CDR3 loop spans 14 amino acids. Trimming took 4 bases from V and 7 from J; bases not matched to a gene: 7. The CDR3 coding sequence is TGTGCCAGCAGTTTCATACAGGGGGCGATTGGCTACACCTTC. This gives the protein CASSFIQGAIGYTF.

CDR3 loop: CASSEESSGNTIYF. CDR3 in DNA: TGTGCCAGCAGTGAGGAGAGCTCTGGAAACACCATATATTTT. V and J are TRBV25-1 and TRBJ1-3; the D is unclear. The CDR3 runs to 14 residues. Germline values: CDR1 MGHDK, CDR2 SYGVNS. Deletions cut 3 bases from V and 0 bases from J, with 6 bases between.

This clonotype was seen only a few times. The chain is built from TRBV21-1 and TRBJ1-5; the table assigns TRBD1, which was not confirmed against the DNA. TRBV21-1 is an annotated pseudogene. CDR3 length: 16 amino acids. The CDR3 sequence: CASSKAGTGGNQPQHF. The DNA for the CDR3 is TGTGCCAGCAGCAAAGCTGGGACAGGGGGAAATCAGCCCCAGCATTTT.

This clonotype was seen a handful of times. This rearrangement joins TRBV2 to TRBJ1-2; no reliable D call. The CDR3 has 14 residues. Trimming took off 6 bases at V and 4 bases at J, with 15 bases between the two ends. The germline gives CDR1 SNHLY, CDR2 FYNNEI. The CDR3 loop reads CASRGPFLLYGYTF. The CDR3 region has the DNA TGTGCCAGCAGGGGTCCTTTCCTGCTCTATGGCTACACCTTC.

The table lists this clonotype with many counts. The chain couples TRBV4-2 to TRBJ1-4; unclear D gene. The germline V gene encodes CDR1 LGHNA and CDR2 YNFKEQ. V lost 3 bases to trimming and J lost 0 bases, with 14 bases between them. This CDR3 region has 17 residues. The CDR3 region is CASSHESPGTTNEKLFF. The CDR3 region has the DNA TGTGCCAGCAGCCATGAGTCGCCCGGGACAACTAATGAAAAACTGTTTTTT.

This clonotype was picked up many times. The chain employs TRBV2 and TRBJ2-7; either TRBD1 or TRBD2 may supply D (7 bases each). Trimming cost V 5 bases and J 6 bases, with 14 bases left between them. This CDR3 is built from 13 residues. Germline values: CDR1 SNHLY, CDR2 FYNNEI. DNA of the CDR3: TGTGCCAGCAGTCTCCAGGGGGAGGGCGAGCAGTACTTC. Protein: CASSLQGEGEQYF.

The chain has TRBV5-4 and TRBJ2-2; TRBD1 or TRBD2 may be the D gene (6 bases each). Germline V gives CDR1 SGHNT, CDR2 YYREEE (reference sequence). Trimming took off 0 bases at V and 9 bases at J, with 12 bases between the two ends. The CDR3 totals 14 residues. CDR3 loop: CASSLEGGMRELFF. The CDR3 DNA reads TGTGCCAGCAGCTTGGAAGGGGGGATGCGGGAGCTGTTTTTT.

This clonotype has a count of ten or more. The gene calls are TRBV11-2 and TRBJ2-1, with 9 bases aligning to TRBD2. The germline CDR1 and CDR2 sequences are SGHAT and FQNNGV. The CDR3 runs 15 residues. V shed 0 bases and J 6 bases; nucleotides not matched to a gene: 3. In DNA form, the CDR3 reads TGTGCCAGCAGCTTAGAGCGGGGGGGCCCCAATGAGCAGTTCTTC. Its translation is CASSLERGGPNEQFF.

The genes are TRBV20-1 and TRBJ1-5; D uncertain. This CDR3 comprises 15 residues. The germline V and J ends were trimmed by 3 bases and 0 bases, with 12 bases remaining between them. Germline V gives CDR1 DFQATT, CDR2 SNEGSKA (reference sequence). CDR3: CSARVERISNQPQHF. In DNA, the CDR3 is TGCAGTGCTAGGGTCGAAAGGATTAGCAATCAGCCCCAGCATTTT.

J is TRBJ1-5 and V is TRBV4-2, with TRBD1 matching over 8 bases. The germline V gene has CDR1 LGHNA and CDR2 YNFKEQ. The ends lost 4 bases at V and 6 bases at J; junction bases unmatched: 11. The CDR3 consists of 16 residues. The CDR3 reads CASSPEGDRSSQPQHF. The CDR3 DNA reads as TGTGCCAGCAGCCCCGAGGGGGACAGGTCGAGTCAGCCCCAGCATTTT.

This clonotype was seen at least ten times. The CDR3 sequence is CASSYPEGQGMNTEAFF. CDR3 nucleotides: TGTGCCAGCAGTTACCCAGAGGGACAGGGGATGAACACTGAAGCTTTCTTT. This rearrangement joins TRBV6-2 or TRBV6-3 to TRBJ1-1, with 10 positions matching TRBD1. CDR1 MNHEY and CDR2 SVGEGT come from the germline V gene. The V gene end was trimmed by 2 bases and the J gene end by 0 bases; junction bases not matched to a gene: 6. The CDR3 is 17 residues long.

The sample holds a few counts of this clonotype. The chain's CDR3 is CASSPEMGVEVTDTQYF. In nucleotides, the CDR3 is TGTGCCAGCAGCCCCGAAATGGGGGTTGAGGTCACAGATACGCAGTATTTT. The genes are TRBV7-9 and TRBJ2-3; D is perhaps TRBD1 or TRBD2 (5 bases each). Germline V gives CDR1 SEHNR, CDR2 FQNEAQ (reference sequence). The CDR3 is 17 residues long. The V and J ends lost 5 bases and 2 bases respectively, with 20 bases between them.

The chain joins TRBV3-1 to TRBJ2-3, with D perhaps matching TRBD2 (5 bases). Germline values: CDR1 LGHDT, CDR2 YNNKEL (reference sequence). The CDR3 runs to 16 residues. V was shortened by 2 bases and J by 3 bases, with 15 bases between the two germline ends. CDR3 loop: CASSQPLGGGTDTQYF. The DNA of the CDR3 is TGTGCCAGCAGCCAACCGCTCGGAGGAGGAACAGATACGCAGTATTTT.

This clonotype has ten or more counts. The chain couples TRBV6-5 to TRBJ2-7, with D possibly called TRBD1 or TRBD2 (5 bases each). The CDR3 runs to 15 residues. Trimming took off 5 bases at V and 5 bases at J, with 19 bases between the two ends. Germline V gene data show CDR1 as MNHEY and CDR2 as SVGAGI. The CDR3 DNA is TGTGCCAGCAGTACGGGACGGGACCGAGTAGACGAGCAGTACTTC. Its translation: CASSTGRDRVDEQYF.

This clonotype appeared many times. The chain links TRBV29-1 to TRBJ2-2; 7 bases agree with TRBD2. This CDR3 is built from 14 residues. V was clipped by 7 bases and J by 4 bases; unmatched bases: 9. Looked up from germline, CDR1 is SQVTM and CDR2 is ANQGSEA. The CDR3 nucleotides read TGCAGCGCTACGACAGCGGGGTCCACCGGGGAGCTGTTTTTT. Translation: CSATTAGSTGELFF.

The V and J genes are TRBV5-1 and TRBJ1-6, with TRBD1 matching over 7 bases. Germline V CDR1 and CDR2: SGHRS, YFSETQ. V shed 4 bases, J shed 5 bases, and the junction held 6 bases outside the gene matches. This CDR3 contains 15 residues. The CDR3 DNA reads TGCGCCAGCAGCGTACAGGGGATTCATAATTCACCCCTCCACTTT. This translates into CASSVQGIHNSPLHF.

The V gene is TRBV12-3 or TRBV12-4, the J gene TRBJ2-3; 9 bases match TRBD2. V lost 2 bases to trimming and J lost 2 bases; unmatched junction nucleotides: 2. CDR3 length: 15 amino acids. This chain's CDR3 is CASSLSSGATDTQYF. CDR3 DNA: TGTGCCAGCAGTTTATCTAGCGGGGCCACAGATACGCAGTATTTT.

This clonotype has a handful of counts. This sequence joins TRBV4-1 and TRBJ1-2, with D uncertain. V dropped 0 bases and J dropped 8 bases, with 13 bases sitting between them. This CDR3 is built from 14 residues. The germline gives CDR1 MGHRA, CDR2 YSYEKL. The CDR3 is CASSQEKREAGYTF. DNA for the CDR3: TGCGCCAGCAGCCAAGAGAAACGGGAGGCGGGCTACACCTTC.

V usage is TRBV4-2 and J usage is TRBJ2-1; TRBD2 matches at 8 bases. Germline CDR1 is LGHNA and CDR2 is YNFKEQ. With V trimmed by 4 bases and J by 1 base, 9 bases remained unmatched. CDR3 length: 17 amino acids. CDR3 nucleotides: TGTGCCAGCAGCCTCGGGGGGGCCGATATTTCCTACAATGAGCAGTTCTTC. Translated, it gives CASSLGGADISYNEQFF.

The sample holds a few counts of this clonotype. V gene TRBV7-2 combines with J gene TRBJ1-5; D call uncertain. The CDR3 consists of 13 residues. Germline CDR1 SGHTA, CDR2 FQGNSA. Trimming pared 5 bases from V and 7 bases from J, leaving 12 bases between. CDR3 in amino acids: CASSPSTQQPQHF. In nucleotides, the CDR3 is TGTGCCAGCAGCCCGTCTACACAACAGCCCCAGCATTTT.

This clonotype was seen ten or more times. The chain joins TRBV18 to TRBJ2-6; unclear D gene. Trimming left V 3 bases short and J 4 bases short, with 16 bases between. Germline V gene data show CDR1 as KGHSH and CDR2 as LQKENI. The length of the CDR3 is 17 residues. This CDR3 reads CASSPPGRAVGANVLTF. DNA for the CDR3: TGTGCCAGCTCACCGCCCGGACGGGCGGTCGGGGCCAACGTCCTGACTTTC.